Below are 4 T cell receptor beta chains sequenced from a single sample in a study of shared clonotypes between healthy human individuals. The table came from immunoSEQ multiplex PCR; TCRdb's copy has only in-frame clones and leaves some out. The sample records more than 1.2 million clones, approximately 98.5% being singletons. The specimen was naive CD4+ T cells sorted from blood. The sample's subset: CD45RA+ positively selected. The receptors were sampled from a young man in good health.

V gene TRBV7-2 combines with J gene TRBJ2-2, with 8 bases fitting TRBD1. Germline V gives CDR1 SGHTA, CDR2 FQGNSA. J lost 2 bases, V lost 2 bases, and 4 bases had no gene match. The length of the CDR3 is 16 residues. The CDR3 nucleotides read TGTGCCAGCAGCTTATTCGGGACAGGAAACACCGGGGAGCTGTTTTTT. It translates to CASSLFGTGNTGELFF.

CDR3 nucleotides: TGTGCCAGCAGCGAGACGCCTCCCGCCTACGAGCAGTACTTC. As protein: CASSETPPAYEQYF. The V call is TRBV7-3, the J call TRBJ2-7, with D unclear. Trimming pared 5 bases from V and 2 bases from J, leaving 13 bases between. The CDR3 loop spans 14 amino acids. The germline V gene has CDR1 SGHTA and CDR2 FQGTGA.

This chain connects TRBV14 to TRBJ1-2; D uncertain. Trimming left V 0 bases short and J 4 bases short, with 9 bases between. The CDR3 length is 14 residues. Germline assignment: CDR1 SGHDN and CDR2 FVKESK. The CDR3 reads CASSQDIAFYGYTF. CDR3 coding DNA: TGTGCCAGCAGCCAAGATATTGCGTTCTATGGCTACACCTTC.

The rearrangement uses TRBV28 and TRBJ2-7, with D perhaps given as TRBD1 or TRBD2 (5 bases each). Trimming took 7 bases from V and 2 from J, leaving 15 bases between them. The CDR3 spans 14 residues. The germline CDR1 and CDR2 sequences are MDHEN and SYDVKM. The CDR3 spells CASNLMGPTYEQYF. The CDR3 nucleotides read TGTGCCAGCAACCTAATGGGACCGACCTACGAGCAGTACTTC.